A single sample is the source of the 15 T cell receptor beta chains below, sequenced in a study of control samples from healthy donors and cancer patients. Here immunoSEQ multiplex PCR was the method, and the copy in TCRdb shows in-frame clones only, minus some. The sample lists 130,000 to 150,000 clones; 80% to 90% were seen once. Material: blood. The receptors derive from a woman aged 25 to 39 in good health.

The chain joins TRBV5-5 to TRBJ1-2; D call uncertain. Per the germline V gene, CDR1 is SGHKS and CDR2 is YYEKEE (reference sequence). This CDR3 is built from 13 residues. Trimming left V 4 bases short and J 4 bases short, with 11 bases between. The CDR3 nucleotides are TGTGCCAGCAGCCCGGACGGGCTCTATGGCTACACCTTC. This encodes CASSPDGLYGYTF. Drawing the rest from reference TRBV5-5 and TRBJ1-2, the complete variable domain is DAGVTQSPTHLIKTRGQQVTLRCSPISGHKSVSWYQQVLGQGPQFIFQYYEKEERGRGNFPDRFSARQFPNYSSELNVNALLLGDSALYLCASSPDGLYGYTFGSGTRLTVV.

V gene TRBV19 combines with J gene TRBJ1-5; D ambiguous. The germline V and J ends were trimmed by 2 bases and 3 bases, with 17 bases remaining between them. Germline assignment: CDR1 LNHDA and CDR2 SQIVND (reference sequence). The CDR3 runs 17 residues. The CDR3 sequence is CASSINSLVTHNQPQHF. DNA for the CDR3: TGTGCCAGTAGTATAAACTCCTTAGTGACACACAATCAGCCCCAGCATTTT.

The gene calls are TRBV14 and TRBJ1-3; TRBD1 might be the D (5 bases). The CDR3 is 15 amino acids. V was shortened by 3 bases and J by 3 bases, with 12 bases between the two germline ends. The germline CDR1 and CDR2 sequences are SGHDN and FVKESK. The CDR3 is CASSQDPGRGNTIYF. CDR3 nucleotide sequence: TGTGCCAGCAGCCAGGACCCGGGACGTGGAAACACCATATATTTT.

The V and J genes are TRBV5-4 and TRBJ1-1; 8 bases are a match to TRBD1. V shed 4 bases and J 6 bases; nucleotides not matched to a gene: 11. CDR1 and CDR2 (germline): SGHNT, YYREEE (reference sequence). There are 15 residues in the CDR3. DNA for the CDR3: TGTGCCAGCAGCCCCCCCCCTGGACAGGGTTCTGAAGCTTTCTTT. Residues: CASSPPPGQGSEAFF. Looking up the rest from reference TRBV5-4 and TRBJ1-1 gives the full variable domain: ETGVTQSPTHLIKTRGQQVTLRCSSQSGHNTVSWYQQALGQGPQFIFQYYREEENGRGNFPPRFSGLQFPNYSSELNVNALELDDSALYLCASSPPPGQGSEAFFGQGTRLTVV.

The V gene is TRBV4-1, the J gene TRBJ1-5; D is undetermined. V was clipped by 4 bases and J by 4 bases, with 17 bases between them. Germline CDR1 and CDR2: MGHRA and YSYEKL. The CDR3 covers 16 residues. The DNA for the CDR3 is TGCGCCAGCAGCCCGACCCCGGACCAGCAAAATCAGCCCCAGCATTTT. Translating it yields CASSPTPDQQNQPQHF.

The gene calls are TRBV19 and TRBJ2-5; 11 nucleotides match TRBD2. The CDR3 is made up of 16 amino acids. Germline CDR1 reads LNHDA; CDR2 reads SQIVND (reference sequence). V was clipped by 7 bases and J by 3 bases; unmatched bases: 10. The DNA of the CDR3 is TGTGCCAGTAAGACTAGCGGGATTAGGAGGGAAGAGACCCAGTACTTC. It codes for CASKTSGIRREETQYF.

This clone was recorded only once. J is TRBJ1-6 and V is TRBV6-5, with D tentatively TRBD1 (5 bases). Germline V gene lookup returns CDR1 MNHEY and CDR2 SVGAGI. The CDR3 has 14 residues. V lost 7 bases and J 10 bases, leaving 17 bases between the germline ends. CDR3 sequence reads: CASTLQGLGSPLHF. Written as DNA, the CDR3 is TGTGCCAGCACCCTCCAGGGTTTAGGATCACCCCTCCACTTT.

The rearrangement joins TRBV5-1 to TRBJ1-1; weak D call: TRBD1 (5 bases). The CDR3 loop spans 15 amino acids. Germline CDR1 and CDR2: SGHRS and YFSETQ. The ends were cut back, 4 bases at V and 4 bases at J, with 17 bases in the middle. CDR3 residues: CASSPETVMVTEAFF. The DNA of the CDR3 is TGCGCCAGCAGCCCGGAGACAGTTATGGTCACTGAAGCTTTCTTT.

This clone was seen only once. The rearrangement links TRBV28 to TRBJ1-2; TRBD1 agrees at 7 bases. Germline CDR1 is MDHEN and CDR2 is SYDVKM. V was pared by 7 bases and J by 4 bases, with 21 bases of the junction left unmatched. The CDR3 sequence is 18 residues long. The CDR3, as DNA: TGTGCCAGCACTACCCCTTCGGTGCAGGGGGATTCCCTCTATGGCTACACCTTC. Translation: CASTTPSVQGDSLYGYTF.

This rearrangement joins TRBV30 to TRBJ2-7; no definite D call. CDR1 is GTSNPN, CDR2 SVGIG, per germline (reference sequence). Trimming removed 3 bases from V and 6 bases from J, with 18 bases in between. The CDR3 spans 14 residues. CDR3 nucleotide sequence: TGTGCCTGGAGCCTCCTCGTGGACCGTTCCGAGCAGTACTTC. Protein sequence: CAWSLLVDRSEQYF.

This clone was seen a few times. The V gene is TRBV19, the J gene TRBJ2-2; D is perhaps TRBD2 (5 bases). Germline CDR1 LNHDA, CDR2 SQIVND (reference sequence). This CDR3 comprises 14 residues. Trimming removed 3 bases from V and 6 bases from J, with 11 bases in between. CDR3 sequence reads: CASSMNPGAGELFF. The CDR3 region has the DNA TGTGCCAGTAGTATGAACCCCGGGGCCGGGGAGCTGTTTTTT.

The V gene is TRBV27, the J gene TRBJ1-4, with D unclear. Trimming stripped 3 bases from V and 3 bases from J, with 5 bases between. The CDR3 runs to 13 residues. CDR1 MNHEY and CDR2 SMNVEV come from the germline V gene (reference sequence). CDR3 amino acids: CASSFQANEKLFF. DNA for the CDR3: TGTGCCAGCAGTTTTCAGGCTAATGAAAAACTGTTTTTT.

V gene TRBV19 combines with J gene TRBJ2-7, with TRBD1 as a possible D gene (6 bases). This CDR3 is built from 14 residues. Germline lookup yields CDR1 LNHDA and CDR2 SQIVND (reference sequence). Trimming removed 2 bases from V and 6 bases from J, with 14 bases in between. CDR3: CASSIQSQGFEQYF. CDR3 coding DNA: TGTGCCAGTAGTATACAGTCTCAGGGGTTCGAGCAGTACTTC.

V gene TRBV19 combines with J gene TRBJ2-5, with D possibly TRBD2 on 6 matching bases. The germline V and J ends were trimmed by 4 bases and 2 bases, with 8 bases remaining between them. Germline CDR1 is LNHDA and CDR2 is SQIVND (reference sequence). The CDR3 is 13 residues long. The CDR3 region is CASSTGLQETQYF. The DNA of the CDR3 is TGTGCCAGTAGTACGGGACTGCAAGAGACCCAGTACTTC. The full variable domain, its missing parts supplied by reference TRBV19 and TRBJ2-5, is DGGITQSPKYLFRKEGQNVTLSCEQNLNHDAMYWYRQDPGQGLRLIYYSQIVNDFQKGDIAEGYSVSREKKESFPLTVTSAQKNPTAFYLCASSTGLQETQYFGPGTRLLVL.

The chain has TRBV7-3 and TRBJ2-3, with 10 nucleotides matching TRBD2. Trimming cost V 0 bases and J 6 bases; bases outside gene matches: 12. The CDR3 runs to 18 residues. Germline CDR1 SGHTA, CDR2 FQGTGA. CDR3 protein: CASSLTGFRLAGVDTQYF. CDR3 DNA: TGTGCCAGCAGCTTAACCGGTTTTCGGCTAGCGGGAGTGGATACGCAGTATTTT.